The 30 T cell receptor beta chains reported below all come from one sample, sequenced in a study of shared clonotypes between healthy human individuals (dated by TCRdb to 2019 to 2021). Libraries came from the immunoSEQ multiplex PCR assay. TCRdb took over this immuneACCESS table, retaining in-frame rearrangements with V and J assigned. Such tables are incomplete; in checked studies, under half of the missing clones stem from an unresolved V gene, and the remainder is unexplained. Across this sample there are some 680,000 clones, with roughly 72% seen only once. Around 2% of the sample is held by the ten biggest clonotypes. The sample was memory CD4+ T cells sorted from blood. This sample's cell subset or site label indicates: CD45RA-negative fraction. These receptors were obtained from a young woman in good health.

This clone came up once. The CDR3 loop reads CASSPPTQLAGYQETQYF. CDR3 nucleotide sequence: TGCGCCAGCAGCCCTCCCACACAACTAGCGGGATATCAAGAGACCCAGTACTTC. The gene calls are TRBV5-1 and TRBJ2-5; 10 bases fit TRBD2. J gave up 2 bases and V 4 bases, and 14 bases lay outside the gene matches. The CDR3 runs 18 residues. Germline loops: CDR1 SGHRS, CDR2 YFSETQ.

The chain employs TRBV6-1 and TRBJ1-3, with D possibly being TRBD1 (5 bases). V was clipped by 7 bases and J by 6 bases, with 16 bases between them. The CDR3 sequence is 14 residues long. Germline V lookup: CDR1 MNHNS, CDR2 SASEGT. DNA for the CDR3: TGTGCCAGCACCGGGGGAAGGGGTGAAAACACCATATATTTT. Protein sequence: CASTGGRGENTIYF.

The chain carries TRBV7-8 and TRBJ2-7, with 10 bases aligning to TRBD2. This CDR3 has 14 amino acids. V dropped 5 bases and J dropped 5; count of bases not matched to a gene: 6. Germline V lookup: CDR1 SGHVS, CDR2 FQNEAQ. CDR3 amino acids: CASSPGTSAHEQYF. As DNA, the CDR3 is TGTGCCAGCAGCCCCGGGACTAGCGCGCACGAGCAGTACTTC.

This clone was found many times. The gene calls are TRBV5-1 and TRBJ2-5; 11 bases are shared with TRBD2. J gave up 5 bases and V 6 bases, and 9 bases lay outside the gene matches. The V gene's germline CDR1 is SGHRS and CDR2 YFSETQ. The CDR3 length is 15 residues. The CDR3 DNA sequence: TGCGCCAGCAAGGTAGCGGGAGGGCCATGGGAGACCCAGTACTTC. This codes for CASKVAGGPWETQYF.

This clone was counted only a few times. The chain links TRBV28 to TRBJ1-1; D uncertain. Trimming removed 2 bases from V and 8 bases from J, with 9 bases in between. The CDR3 spans 12 residues. Germline values: CDR1 MDHEN, CDR2 SYDVKM. CDR3 sequence: CASSLAREEAFF. The CDR3 DNA sequence: TGTGCCAGCAGTTTAGCCCGTGAGGAAGCTTTCTTT. Full variable domain (rest looked up from reference TRBV28 and TRBJ1-1): DVKVTQSSRYLVKRTGEKVFLECVQDMDHENMFWYRQDPGLGLRLIYFSYDVKMKEKGDIPEGYSVSREKKERFSLILESASTNQTSMYLCASSLAREEAFFGQGTRLTVV.

J is TRBJ1-1 and V is TRBV28; D not certain. The V end lost 1 base, the J end lost 9 bases, and 12 bases lay between the germline ends. This CDR3 is 13 amino acids long. CDR1 and CDR2 (germline): MDHEN, SYDVKM. The CDR3 region is CASSLFAKGQAFF. Written as DNA, the CDR3 is TGTGCCAGCAGTTTATTCGCCAAAGGCCAAGCTTTCTTT.

The chain has TRBV2 and TRBJ2-7; 7 bases match TRBD1. The V segment lost 10 bases and the J segment 4 bases; nucleotides outside the gene matches: 7. In germline, CDR1 is SNHLY, CDR2 FYNNEI. This CDR3 has 12 residues. CDR3 amino acids: CAIRDSGYEQYF. In nucleotides, the CDR3 is TGTGCCATCCGGGACAGCGGTTACGAGCAGTACTTC. Drawing the rest from reference TRBV2 and TRBJ2-7, the complete variable domain is EPEVTQTPSHQVTQMGQEVILRCVPISNHLYFYWYRQILGQKVEFLVSFYNNEISEKSEIFDDQFSVERPDGSNFTLKIRSTKLEDSAMYFCAIRDSGYEQYFGPGTRLTVT.

The chain uses TRBV5-1 and TRBJ2-2; 11 positions match TRBD2. The CDR3 covers 16 residues. Per germline, CDR1 SGHRS and CDR2 YFSETQ. V trimming: 5 bases; J trimming: 4 bases; junction bases outside the gene matches: 7. CDR3 protein: CASSPRLAGTTGELFF. The CDR3 coding sequence is TGCGCCAGCAGTCCCAGACTAGCGGGAACCACCGGGGAGCTGTTTTTT.

This chain links TRBV7-9 with TRBJ2-7, with 7 positions matching TRBD1. The germline V gene has CDR1 SEHNR and CDR2 FQNEAQ (reference sequence). The ends lost 5 bases at V and 7 bases at J; junction bases unmatched: 11. CDR3 size: 14 residues. The chain's CDR3 is CASSHMDRPLEQYF. DNA of the CDR3: TGTGCCAGCAGCCACATGGACAGGCCTCTGGAGCAGTACTTC.

As DNA, the CDR3 is TGTGCCAGCAGCTTATTGGGGACAGCTGGTGAAAAACTGTTTTTT. Amino acid sequence: CASSLLGTAGEKLFF. The chain couples TRBV7-9 to TRBJ1-4; 7 bases map to TRBD1. The CDR3 is made up of 15 amino acids. The ends lost 2 bases at V and 7 bases at J; junction bases unmatched: 7. Germline CDR1 reads SEHNR; CDR2 reads FQNEAQ (reference sequence).

The V call is TRBV29-1, the J call TRBJ1-4; TRBD1 matches 7 bases. Trimming took 7 bases from V and 7 from J; bases not matched to a gene: 9. The CDR3 consists of 13 residues. In germline, CDR1 is SQVTM, CDR2 ANQGSEA. The CDR3 DNA sequence: TGCAGCGGCCGAGACAGGGCCGGTGAAAAACTGTTTTTT. Its protein product is CSGRDRAGEKLFF.

This chain connects TRBV5-6 to TRBJ1-3, with D hard to call. V gave up 2 bases and J gave up 2 bases, with 8 bases separating them. The CDR3 spans 14 residues. The germline V gene encodes CDR1 SGHDT and CDR2 YYEEEE. The CDR3 spells CASSFSAAGNTIYF. DNA of the CDR3: TGTGCCAGCAGCTTTTCTGCTGCTGGAAACACCATATATTTT.

This clone was counted between two and nine times. V usage is TRBV28 and J usage is TRBJ1-1; D may be TRBD1 (5 bases). This CDR3 region has 12 residues. Germline V gene sequence: CDR1 MDHEN, CDR2 SYDVKM. V lost 6 bases, J lost 3 bases, and 8 bases lay in between. This chain's CDR3 is CASRVGDTEAFF. In DNA form, the CDR3 reads TGTGCCAGCAGGGTAGGGGACACTGAAGCTTTCTTT.

For this clone: Other DNA sequences in this specimen translate into the identical CDR3. The CDR3 DNA sequence: TGTGCCAGTAGACAGGGTTCTCAGGAGACCCAGTACTTC. It encodes CASRQGSQETQYF. The rearrangement uses TRBV19 and TRBJ2-5, with D perhaps TRBD1 (6 bases). This CDR3 is 13 amino acids long. V lost 6 bases, J lost 5 bases, and 13 bases lay in between. Germline CDR1 is LNHDA and CDR2 is SQIVND (reference sequence).

The J gene is TRBJ2-3, the V gene TRBV4-2; 7 bases agree with TRBD2. The trim removed 1 base at V and 0 bases at J, leaving 16 bases unmatched. The germline V gene has CDR1 LGHNA and CDR2 YNFKEQ. The CDR3 covers 20 residues. DNA of the CDR3: TGTGCCAGCAGCCAAGTAGATGGCCCCCCTAGCGGCACTAGCACAGATACGCAGTATTTT. Protein: CASSQVDGPPSGTSTDTQYF.

This clone was seen repeatedly, ten times or more. The V call is TRBV29-1, the J call TRBJ1-2, with D possibly TRBD1 on 5 matching bases. The CDR3 spans 12 residues. The V end was cut by 7 bases, the J end by 3 bases, with 12 bases between. Per the germline V gene, CDR1 is SQVTM and CDR2 is ANQGSEA. CDR3 residues: CSARGNDYGYTF. CDR3 coding DNA: TGCAGCGCGCGGGGCAATGACTATGGCTACACCTTC.

The chain carries TRBV5-1 and TRBJ2-2; TRBD1 aligns across 10 bases. V lost 4 bases to trimming and J lost 9 bases; unmatched junction nucleotides: 9. Per the germline V gene, CDR1 is SGHRS and CDR2 is YFSETQ. This CDR3 spans 15 amino acids. For the CDR3, the DNA is TGCGCCAGCAGCAGAGGACAGGGGGGCTATCGGGAGCTGTTTTTT. Its protein product is CASSRGQGGYRELFF.

The rearrangement joins TRBV2 to TRBJ2-3, with 7 bases fitting TRBD2. The CDR3 runs to 15 residues. V trimming: 5 bases; J trimming: 0 bases; junction bases outside the gene matches: 5. CDR1 and CDR2 (germline): SNHLY, FYNNEI. The CDR3 nucleotides are TGTGCCAGCAGTCGGGACTACTCTAGCACAGATACGCAGTATTTT. This encodes CASSRDYSSTDTQYF.

This clone was counted once. The sample has other DNA sequences that encode this CDR3 too. CDR3 nucleotides: TGTGCCAGCAGCTTAGCGGGAGGGTCCTACGAGCAGTACTTC. This sequence encodes CASSLAGGSYEQYF. The chain couples TRBV7-8 to TRBJ2-7; 7 bases match TRBD2. The length of the CDR3 is 14 residues. The J segment lost 1 base and the V segment lost 0 bases, leaving 0 bases of the junction unmatched. Germline-derived CDR1 and CDR2 are SGHVS and FQNEAQ.

This clone was seen a handful of times. The V and J genes are TRBV6-6 and TRBJ2-1, with D perhaps matching TRBD2 (6 bases). The CDR3 length is 15 residues. CDR1 and CDR2 (germline): MNHNY, SVGAGI (reference sequence). V was pared by 6 bases and J by 2 bases, with 14 bases between. The CDR3 reads CASRWDSQAYNEQFF. In DNA form, the CDR3 reads TGTGCCAGCAGGTGGGACTCGCAAGCCTACAATGAGCAGTTCTTC.

The chain uses TRBV11-2 and TRBJ1-2; D uncertain. Germline-derived CDR1 and CDR2 are SGHAT and FQNNGV. The V end was cut by 5 bases, the J end by 3 bases, with 16 bases between. The CDR3 consists of 15 residues. The CDR3 sequence: CASSPNRMLDYGYTF. Written as DNA, the CDR3 is TGTGCCAGCAGCCCAAACAGAATGTTGGACTATGGCTACACCTTC. The whole variable domain, filled in from reference TRBV11-2 and TRBJ1-2, reads EAGVAQSPRYKIIEKRQSVAFWCNPISGHATLYWYQQILGQGPKLLIQFQNNGVVDDSQLPKDRFSAERLKGVDSTLKIQPAKLEDSAVYLCASSPNRMLDYGYTFGSGTRLTVV.

The V gene is TRBV19, the J gene TRBJ1-2; no clear D gene. V was pared by 5 bases and J by 8 bases, with 12 bases between. This CDR3 has 12 residues. Germline V gene sequence: CDR1 LNHDA, CDR2 SQIVND (reference sequence). CDR3 protein: CASSLTTGGYTF. The CDR3 DNA is TGTGCCAGTAGTTTGACAACGGGAGGCTACACCTTC.

The chain employs TRBV5-1 and TRBJ2-3; tentatively, D is TRBD1 (6 bases). CDR3 length: 15 residues. Germline V lookup: CDR1 SGHRS, CDR2 YFSETQ. Trimming took 0 bases from V and 2 from J, leaving 10 bases between them. The DNA for the CDR3 is TGCGCCAGCAGCTTGGGGGGACAATACACAGATACGCAGTATTTT. As protein: CASSLGGQYTDTQYF.

The chain couples TRBV10-3 to TRBJ1-3; 9 bases agree with TRBD1. The germline CDR1 and CDR2 sequences are ENHRY and SYGVKD. The ends lost 4 bases at V and 2 bases at J; junction bases unmatched: 15. The CDR3 length is 19 residues. CDR3 nucleotide sequence: TGTGCCATCAGTGCTATCCGGGACAGGGTCTTATTGGCTGGAAACACCATATATTTT. Translation gives CAISAIRDRVLLAGNTIYF.

This chain uses TRBV11-2 with TRBJ2-7; 13 bases are a match to TRBD2. CDR1 and CDR2 from the germline V gene are SGHAT and FQNNGV. After removal of 1 base from V and 5 bases from J, the junction contained 5 bases not matched to a gene. The CDR3 has 16 residues. The CDR3 region has the DNA TGTGCCAGCAGCTTAGTGAGGACTAGCGGGAGTCACGAGCAGTACTTC. It translates to CASSLVRTSGSHEQYF.

The rearrangement joins TRBV6-6 to TRBJ2-1; 8 bases fit TRBD1. The CDR3 totals 14 residues. V was pared by 4 bases and J by 3 bases, with 2 bases of the junction left unmatched. Per the germline V gene, CDR1 is MNHNY and CDR2 is SVGAGI (reference sequence). DNA for the CDR3: TGTGCCAGCAGTTCGGGGACAGGCTACAATGAGCAGTTCTTC. This gives the protein CASSSGTGYNEQFF.

The chain recombines TRBV19 with TRBJ2-5, with 10 bases identical to TRBD1. This CDR3 has 14 residues. The V gene end was trimmed by 4 bases and the J gene end by 5 bases; junction bases not matched to a gene: 4. CDR1 and CDR2 (germline): LNHDA, SQIVND (reference sequence). This CDR3 is CASSTGTGVETQYF. The CDR3 DNA sequence: TGTGCCAGTAGTACCGGGACAGGGGTCGAGACCCAGTACTTC.

V usage is TRBV4-1 and J usage is TRBJ1-5; D remains unclear. This CDR3 has 14 amino acids. The germline V gene has CDR1 MGHRA and CDR2 YSYEKL. V was cut by 2 bases and J by 4 bases, with 9 bases left in between. This chain's CDR3 is CASSQTLLNQPQHF. CDR3 nucleotide sequence: TGCGCCAGCAGCCAAACTCTATTGAATCAGCCCCAGCATTTT.

This clone has at least ten counts. The rearrangement links TRBV20-1 to TRBJ2-1; D gene uncertain. Trimming took 6 bases from V and 6 from J, leaving 9 bases between them. This CDR3 region has 11 residues. From germline, CDR1 is DFQATT and CDR2 SNEGSKA (reference sequence). The CDR3 DNA reads TGCAGTGCCGCAGGTCCCAATGAGCAGTTCTTC. Protein product: CSAAGPNEQFF.

The J gene is TRBJ1-2, the V gene TRBV18; D remains unclear. This CDR3 is built from 14 residues. Germline values: CDR1 KGHSH, CDR2 LQKENI. V was pared by 6 bases and J by 0 bases, with 11 bases between. CDR3 in DNA: TGTGCCAGCTCGCCAGCTCCACCTAACTATGGCTACACCTTC. It translates to CASSPAPPNYGYTF.